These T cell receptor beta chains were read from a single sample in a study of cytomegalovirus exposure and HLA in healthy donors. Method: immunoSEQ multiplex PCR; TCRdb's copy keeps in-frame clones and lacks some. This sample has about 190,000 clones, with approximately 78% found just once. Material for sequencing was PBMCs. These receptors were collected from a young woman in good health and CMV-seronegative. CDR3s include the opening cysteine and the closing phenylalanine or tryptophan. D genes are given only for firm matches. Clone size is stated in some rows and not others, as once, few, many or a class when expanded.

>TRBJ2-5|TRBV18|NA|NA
CASSPPGAQETQYF
TGTGCCAGCTCACCCCCGGGAGCTCAAGAGACCCAGTACTTC
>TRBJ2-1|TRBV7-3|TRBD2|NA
CASSSEAGAYNEQFF
TGTGCCAGCAGCTCAGAAGCGGGGGCTTACAATGAGCAGTTCTTC
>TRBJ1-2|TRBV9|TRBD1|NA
CASSTPGQEDYGYTF
TGTGCCAGCAGCACACCGGGACAGGAGGACTATGGCTACACCTTC
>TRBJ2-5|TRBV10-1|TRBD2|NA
CASSGASGGQETQYF
TGCGCCAGCAGTGGGGCTAGCGGGGGTCAAGAGACCCAGTACTTC
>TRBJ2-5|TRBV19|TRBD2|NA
CASSMGRTSGKETQYF
TGTGCCAGTAGTATGGGTCGGACTAGCGGAAAAGAGACCCAGTACTTC
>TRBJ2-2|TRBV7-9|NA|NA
CASSLGTANTGELFF
TGTGCCAGCAGCTTAGGGACAGCGAACACCGGGGAGCTGTTTTTT
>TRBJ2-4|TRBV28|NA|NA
CASKVLGGIQYF
TGTGCCAGCAAGGTACTCGGAGGCATTCAGTACTTC
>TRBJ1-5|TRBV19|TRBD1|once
CASRKSRDRDNQPQHF
TGTGCCAGTAGGAAGTCTCGGGACAGAGACAATCAGCCCCAGCATTTT
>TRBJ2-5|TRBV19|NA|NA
CASSFQTPSLMETQYF
TGTGCCAGTAGTTTTCAGACTCCCTCCCTAATGGAGACCCAGTACTTC
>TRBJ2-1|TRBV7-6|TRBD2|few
CASSLGLAGEGYNEQFF
TGTGCCAGCAGCTTGGGACTAGCGGGAGAAGGGTACAATGAGCAGTTCTTC
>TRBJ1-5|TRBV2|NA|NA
CARSSGRGNQPQHF
TGTGCCAGGTCATCTGGGCGGGGCAATCAGCCCCAGCATTTT
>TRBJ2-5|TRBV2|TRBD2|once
CASVASGRAYGTQYF
TGTGCCAGCGTGGCGAGCGGGAGGGCTTACGGGACCCAGTACTTC
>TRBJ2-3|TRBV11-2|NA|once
CASSLLGGAGTDTQYF
TGTGCCAGCAGCTTACTGGGGGGGGCCGGCACAGATACGCAGTATTTT
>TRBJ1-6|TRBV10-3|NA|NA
CAISAGGNSPLHF
TGTGCCATCAGTGCAGGAGGGAATTCACCCCTCCACTTT
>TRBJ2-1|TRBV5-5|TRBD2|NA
CASSGSGSYEQFF
TGTGCCAGCAGCGGAAGCGGGAGCTATGAGCAGTTCTTC
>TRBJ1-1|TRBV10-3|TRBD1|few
CAISDRAGGTEAFF
TGTGCCATCAGTGATCGGGCAGGGGGAACTGAAGCTTTCTTT
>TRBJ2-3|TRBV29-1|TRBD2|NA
CSVSGTVTDTQYF
TGCAGCGTAAGCGGGACGGTCACAGATACGCAGTATTTT
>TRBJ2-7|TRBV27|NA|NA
CASSLRAVSYEQYF
TGTGCCAGCAGTTTAAGAGCGGTCTCCTACGAGCAGTACTTC
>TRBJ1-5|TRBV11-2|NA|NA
CASSFSPGGQPQHF
TGTGCCAGCAGCTTTTCGCCAGGTGGTCAGCCCCAGCATTTT
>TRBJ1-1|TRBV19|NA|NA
CASSIDRNTEAFF
TGTGCCAGTAGTATTGACAGGAACACTGAAGCTTTCTTT
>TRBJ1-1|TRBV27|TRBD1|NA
CASRSGGGTEAFF
TGTGCCAGCAGGTCAGGGGGAGGCACTGAAGCTTTCTTT
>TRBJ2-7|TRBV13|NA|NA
CASSRLGGEQYF
TGTGCCAGCAGCAGATTAGGGGGCGAGCAGTACTTC
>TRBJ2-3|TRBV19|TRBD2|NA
CASSKAGGLGRTDTQYF
TGTGCCAGTAGTAAGGCGGGGGGGCTGGGACGCACAGATACGCAGTATTTT
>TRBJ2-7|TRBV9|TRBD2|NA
CASSVEASGRGEQYF
TGTGCCAGCAGCGTAGAAGCAAGCGGGAGAGGCGAGCAGTACTTC
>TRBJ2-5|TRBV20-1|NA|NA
CTTRFQETQYF
TGCACTACCCGTTTCCAAGAGACCCAGTACTTC
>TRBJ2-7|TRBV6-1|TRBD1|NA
CASSVGTAIYEQYF
TGTGCCAGCAGTGTGGGGACAGCTATCTACGAGCAGTACTTC
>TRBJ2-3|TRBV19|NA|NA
CASSIRTTTDTQYF
TGTGCCAGTAGTATTAGGACTACCACAGATACGCAGTATTTT
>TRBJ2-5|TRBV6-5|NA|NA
CASSYSRAPVGNTQYF
TGTGCCAGCAGTTACTCACGCGCGCCGGTCGGGAATACCCAGTACTTC
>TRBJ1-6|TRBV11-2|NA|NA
CASSREGKWNSPLHF
TGTGCCAGCAGCCGCGAGGGCAAGTGGAATTCACCCCTCCACTTT